Shown below are 9 T cell receptor beta chains from a single sample sequenced in a study of blood T cell repertoires in COVID-19. The assay was immunoSEQ multiplex PCR, and TCRdb's table has in-frame clones only and misses some. The table lists about 67,000 clones, just under 80% of them singletons. Sequencing was done on a sample of peripheral blood. The receptors were sampled from an older woman with acute or convalescent COVID-19.

This clone was observed many times. The chain employs TRBV11-1 and TRBJ1-1; 7 nucleotides agree with TRBD1. This CDR3 is 13 amino acids long. CDR1 and CDR2 (germline): SGHAT, FQDESV (reference sequence). J was trimmed by 7 bases and V by 7 bases; bases with no gene match: 9. CDR3 residues: CASTSTGAGEAFF. The CDR3 DNA follows: TGTGCCAGCACCAGCACAGGGGCGGGTGAAGCTTTCTTT.

The J gene is TRBJ2-2, the V gene TRBV5-1, with D uncertain. Germline V gene data show CDR1 as SGHRS and CDR2 as YFSETQ. The ends were cut back, 0 bases at V and 0 bases at J, with 9 bases in the middle. The CDR3 has 16 residues. The CDR3 loop reads CASSLEPPANTGELFF. The CDR3 DNA is TGCGCCAGCAGCTTGGAGCCGCCCGCGAACACCGGGGAGCTGTTTTTT.

This chain connects TRBV7-8 to TRBJ1-6, with D possibly TRBD1 on 5 matching bases. CDR1 and CDR2 (germline): SGHVS, FQNEAQ. CDR3 size: 16 residues. Trimming pared 3 bases from V and 2 bases from J, leaving 11 bases between. The chain's CDR3 is CASSLRGGPYNSPLHF. The CDR3 nucleotides read TGTGCCAGCAGCTTGAGGGGAGGGCCCTATAATTCACCCCTCCACTTT.

This chain connects TRBV20-1 to TRBJ2-7; unclear D gene. V gave up 3 bases and J gave up 12 bases, with 15 bases separating them. This CDR3 region has 11 residues. Looked up from germline, CDR1 is DFQATT and CDR2 is SNEGSKA (reference sequence). CDR3 coding DNA: TGCAGTGCTAGGACTCGGTGGATGGTGTACTTC. Translation gives CSARTRWMVYF.

V gene TRBV13 combines with J gene TRBJ2-2; D is undetermined. Between the trimmed V and J ends, which lost 5 bases and 1 base, there was a span of 14 bases. Germline CDR1 is PRHDT and CDR2 is FYEKMQ (reference sequence). The CDR3 is 16 residues long. The DNA of the CDR3 is TGTGCCAGCAGCCCCCTTAAGGCAGGGAACACCGGGGAGCTGTTTTTT. It encodes CASSPLKAGNTGELFF.

The chain recombines TRBV5-1 with TRBJ2-5; 12 nucleotides line up with TRBD2. Trimming at V came to 3 bases and at J to 2 bases, leaving 5 bases not matched to a gene. The CDR3 is made up of 16 amino acids. The V gene's germline CDR1 is SGHRS and CDR2 YFSETQ. For the CDR3, the DNA is TGCGCCAGCAGCTCCGGACTAGCGGGGCCACAAGAGACCCAGTACTTC. Its translation is CASSSGLAGPQETQYF.

This clone was seen only a few times. J is TRBJ2-5 and V is TRBV28, with D possibly being TRBD1 (6 bases). Per germline, CDR1 MDHEN and CDR2 SYDVKM. CDR3 length: 15 residues. V was trimmed by 5 bases and J by 6 bases, leaving 19 bases between them. In nucleotides, the CDR3 is TGTGCCAGCAGTCCGCCCCTTCGACAGGTGCAGACCCAGTACTTC. It codes for CASSPPLRQVQTQYF.

This chain connects TRBV25-1 to TRBJ2-5; 9 bases map to TRBD2. After removal of 2 bases from V and 0 bases from J, the junction contained 4 bases not matched to a gene. This CDR3 contains 16 residues. The germline V gene has CDR1 MGHDK and CDR2 SYGVNS. CDR3 region: CASSEEWTSDQETQYF. In nucleotides, the CDR3 is TGTGCCAGCAGTGAAGAGTGGACTAGCGACCAAGAGACCCAGTACTTC.

The J gene is TRBJ2-1, the V gene TRBV20-1; 10 positions agree with TRBD2. V lost 3 bases, J lost 9 bases, and 8 bases stayed unmatched. The CDR3 runs 14 residues. CDR1 and CDR2 from the germline V gene are DFQATT and SNEGSKA (reference sequence). CDR3 region: CSASRAGGLIEQFF. CDR3 in DNA: TGCAGTGCTAGTCGAGCGGGGGGGCTGATTGAGCAGTTCTTC.